The 20 T cell receptor beta chains listed next were all sequenced from one sample in a study of blood T cell repertoires in COVID-19. The protocol was immunoSEQ multiplex PCR, while the TCRdb copy is restricted to in-frame clones and leaves out a portion. Of hundreds of thousands of clones in the sample, around nine tenths are singletons; the top ten hold about 6%. The specimen was peripheral blood. These TCRs come from a man in his sixties who had recovered from COVID-19.

The chain uses TRBV5-1 and TRBJ1-4, with a possible D match to TRBD1 (5 bases). Germline V gene sequence: CDR1 SGHRS, CDR2 YFSETQ. This CDR3 region has 16 residues. Trimming took 0 bases from V and 8 from J, leaving 17 bases between them. The CDR3 sequence is CASSLASGIGVEKLFF. The DNA for the CDR3 is TGCGCCAGCAGCTTGGCCTCCGGTATAGGGGTCGAAAAACTGTTTTTT.

The chain combines TRBV6-2 or TRBV6-3 with TRBJ2-1; 12 bases fit TRBD2. The CDR3 runs to 15 residues. The V segment lost 5 bases and the J segment 3 bases; nucleotides outside the gene matches: 2. The germline V gene has CDR1 MNHEY and CDR2 SVGEGT. The CDR3 is CASSLAGGHYNEQFF. CDR3 DNA: TGTGCCAGCAGTCTAGCGGGGGGGCACTACAATGAGCAGTTCTTC.

The rearrangement uses TRBV28 and TRBJ1-5; D is perhaps TRBD1 (5 bases). The V and J ends lost 1 base and 6 bases respectively, with 10 bases between them. CDR1 is MDHEN, CDR2 SYDVKM, per germline. This CDR3 comprises 14 residues. This CDR3 reads CASSLSGGAQPQHF. CDR3 DNA: TGTGCCAGCAGTTTATCGGGGGGTGCTCAGCCCCAGCATTTT.

This clone was detected once. The chain uses TRBV18 and TRBJ1-1, with 8 bases identical to TRBD1. Germline CDR1 reads KGHSH; CDR2 reads LQKENI. The CDR3 contains 15 residues. J gave up 6 bases and V 4 bases, and 10 bases lay outside the gene matches. The CDR3 region has the DNA TGTGCCAGCTCACAATCGACAGGGGTGTGGCCTGAAGCTTTCTTT. Protein product: CASSQSTGVWPEAFF.

The chain has TRBV2 and TRBJ2-5, with 7 bases that match TRBD2. CDR1 is SNHLY and CDR2 is FYNNEI in the germline V gene. This CDR3 has 15 residues. V shed 4 bases and J 1 base; nucleotides not matched to a gene: 6. CDR3 region: CASSGPAGIQETQYF. The CDR3 DNA reads as TGTGCCAGCAGTGGTCCAGCGGGGATCCAAGAGACCCAGTACTTC. The entire variable domain, with the rest obtained from reference TRBV2 and TRBJ2-5, is as follows: EPEVTQTPSHQVTQMGQEVILRCVPISNHLYFYWYRQILGQKVEFLVSFYNNEISEKSEIFDDQFSVERPDGSNFTLKIRSTKLEDSAMYFCASSGPAGIQETQYFGPGTRLLVL.

The chain has TRBV5-1 and TRBJ1-2; 10 bases fit TRBD1. Germline lookup yields CDR1 SGHRS and CDR2 YFSETQ. The CDR3 is 15 amino acids. V shed 6 bases and J 3 bases; nucleotides not matched to a gene: 8. CDR3 nucleotides: TGCGCCAGCACCCGGATCGGGACAGGGGACTATGGCTACACCTTC. It translates to CASTRIGTGDYGYTF.

The gene calls are TRBV5-1 and TRBJ1-1; maybe TRBD1 (5 bases). V lost 0 bases, J lost 5 bases, and 11 bases lay in between. The CDR3 is 14 amino acids. The germline CDR1 and CDR2 sequences are SGHRS and YFSETQ. CDR3 DNA sequence: TGCGCCAGCAGCTTGGCCAACGGGGGAACTGAAGCTTTCTTT. Translated, it gives CASSLANGGTEAFF. The whole variable domain, filled in from reference TRBV5-1 and TRBJ1-1, reads KAGVTQTPRYLIKTRGQQVTLSCSPISGHRSVSWYQQTPGQGLQFLFEYFSETQRNKGNFPGRFSGRQFSNSRSEMNVSTLELGDSALYLCASSLANGGTEAFFGQGTRLTVV.

The chain joins TRBV4-3 to TRBJ1-2; 8 nucleotides agree with TRBD1. V lost 3 bases, J lost 6 bases, and 6 bases stayed unmatched. The CDR3 extends over 14 amino acids. Per germline, CDR1 LGHNA and CDR2 YSLEER. The CDR3 coding sequence is TGCGCCAGCAGCCAGGACAGGGCCTGGGATGGCTACACCTTC. Translating it yields CASSQDRAWDGYTF.

This chain joins TRBV19 and TRBJ2-6; D possibly corresponds to TRBD2 (6 bases). The CDR3 has 15 residues. V lost 4 bases, J lost 4 bases, and 11 bases lay in between. Germline CDR1 is LNHDA and CDR2 is SQIVND (reference sequence). The CDR3 region is CASSKGTPGANVLTF. The DNA for the CDR3 is TGTGCCAGTAGTAAGGGGACTCCCGGGGCCAACGTCCTGACTTTC.

This chain connects TRBV19 to TRBJ2-2; TRBD1 matches 11 bases. Germline values: CDR1 LNHDA, CDR2 SQIVND (reference sequence). The CDR3 is 18 amino acids. V was pared by 4 bases and J by 4 bases, with 11 bases of the junction left unmatched. CDR3 sequence reads: CASSKLGQGVRGTGELFF. CDR3 coding DNA: TGTGCCAGTAGTAAGCTGGGACAGGGGGTAAGGGGCACCGGGGAGCTGTTTTTT.

This clone was observed once. CDR3 DNA sequence: TGTGCCAGCTCACCAGGTGGTCCCCTAGGACAAGAGACCCAGTACTTC. As protein: CASSPGGPLGQETQYF. The chain joins TRBV18 to TRBJ2-5, with unresolved D. This CDR3 is built from 16 residues. V gave up 2 bases and J gave up 2 bases, with 15 bases separating them. Germline CDR1 and CDR2: KGHSH and LQKENI.

The J gene is TRBJ1-6, the V gene TRBV28, with 8 positions matching TRBD1. CDR1 MDHEN and CDR2 SYDVKM come from the germline V gene. This CDR3 spans 17 amino acids. The V segment lost 4 bases and the J segment 8 bases; nucleotides outside the gene matches: 13. CDR3 nucleotide sequence: TGTGCCAGCAGTTCCAACTTTAGGACAGGGAGGGATTCACCCCTCCACTTT. It is translated as CASSSNFRTGRDSPLHF. The variable domain in full, with the rest retrieved from reference TRBV28 and TRBJ1-6, is DVKVTQSSRYLVKRTGEKVFLECVQDMDHENMFWYRQDPGLGLRLIYFSYDVKMKEKGDIPEGYSVSREKKERFSLILESASTNQTSMYLCASSSNFRTGRDSPLHFGNGTRLTVT.

The J gene is TRBJ2-3, the V gene TRBV10-3; TRBD2 matches 9 bases. The CDR3 has 15 residues. Germline lookup yields CDR1 ENHRY and CDR2 SYGVKD. Losses at the gene ends were 3 bases for V and 5 bases for J; bases not matched to a gene: 6. As DNA, the CDR3 is TGTGCCATCAGTGAAGGAGCGGGAGGAGGAGATACGCAGTATTTT. This translates into CAISEGAGGGDTQYF.

This chain uses TRBV6-5 with TRBJ1-4, with TRBD1 as a possible D gene (6 bases). The CDR3 runs 15 residues. Germline V gene lookup returns CDR1 MNHEY and CDR2 SVGAGI. V was clipped by 2 bases and J by 4 bases, with 11 bases between them. CDR3 protein: CASSYTGQINEKLFF. CDR3 DNA sequence: TGTGCCAGCAGTTACACCGGACAGATTAATGAAAAACTGTTTTTT.

V and J are TRBV7-9 and TRBJ1-2, with 9 bases lining up with TRBD1. This CDR3 is 17 amino acids long. J gave up 2 bases and V 4 bases, and 11 bases lay outside the gene matches. Germline loops: CDR1 SEHNR, CDR2 FQNEAQ (reference sequence). This chain's CDR3 is CASSSEGTGLKNYGYTF. CDR3 nucleotides: TGTGCCAGCAGCTCCGAAGGGACAGGGCTCAAGAACTATGGCTACACCTTC. Full variable domain (rest looked up from reference TRBV7-9 and TRBJ1-2): DTGVSQNPRHKITKRGQNVTFRCDPISEHNRLYWYRQTLGQGPEFLTYFQNEAQLEKSRLLSDRFSAERPKGSFSTLEIQRTEQGDSAMYLCASSSEGTGLKNYGYTFGSGTRLTVV.

The chain recombines TRBV7-6 with TRBJ1-3; 7 bases are shared with TRBD1. This CDR3 spans 15 amino acids. V lost 0 bases and J lost 6; bases outside the gene matches: 5. Per the germline V gene, CDR1 is SGHVS and CDR2 is FNYEAQ. The CDR3 protein is CASSLAGQEVNTIYF. DNA for the CDR3: TGTGCCAGCAGCTTAGCCGGACAGGAAGTAAACACCATATATTTT. Using reference TRBV7-6 and TRBJ1-3 for the parts outside the CDR3, the full variable domain is GAGVSQSPRYKVTKRGQDVALRCDPISGHVSLYWYRQALGQGPEFLTYFNYEAQQDKSGLPNDRFSAERPEGSISTLTIQRTEQRDSAMYRCASSLAGQEVNTIYFGEGSWLTVV.

This clone appeared a single time. This chain joins TRBV5-1 and TRBJ2-1; TRBD2 might be the D (6 bases). There are 15 residues in the CDR3. Trimming removed 1 base from V and 5 bases from J, with 13 bases in between. Germline CDR1 and CDR2: SGHRS and YFSETQ. DNA for the CDR3: TGCGCCAGCAGCTTGTGGAGGGAGCGAAACAATGAGCAGTTCTTC. This sequence encodes CASSLWRERNNEQFF. The full variable domain, rest sourced from reference TRBV5-1 and TRBJ2-1, is KAGVTQTPRYLIKTRGQQVTLSCSPISGHRSVSWYQQTPGQGLQFLFEYFSETQRNKGNFPGRFSGRQFSNSRSEMNVSTLELGDSALYLCASSLWRERNNEQFFGPGTRLTVL.

The chain couples TRBV5-3 to TRBJ2-3, with 13 bases fitting TRBD2. TRBV5-3 belongs to the ORF category, with a function that is uncertain. The junction had 11 bases not matched to a gene; V was cut back by 4 bases and J by 0 bases. The CDR3 is 19 residues long. For the CDR3, the DNA is TGTGCCAGAAGCCCACCTACTAGCGGGGGGGCCGGTAGCACAGATACGCAGTATTTT. Translating it yields CARSPPTSGGAGSTDTQYF.

This clone occurred a few times. The chain employs TRBV24-1 and TRBJ1-1, with D perhaps TRBD1 (5 bases). V was trimmed by 4 bases and J by 0 bases, leaving 8 bases between them. The CDR3 spans 14 residues. CDR1 KGHDR and CDR2 SFDVKD come from the germline V gene. Here the CDR3 reads CATSEHRLNTEAFF. The CDR3 region has the DNA TGTGCCACCAGTGAGCACAGGTTGAACACTGAAGCTTTCTTT.

The chain recombines TRBV5-8 with TRBJ2-5; no clear D gene. The germline CDR1 and CDR2 sequences are SGHTS and YDEGEE. The germline V and J ends were trimmed by 4 bases and 5 bases, with 15 bases remaining between them. The CDR3 length is 14 residues. The CDR3 nucleotides are TGTGCCAGCAGCGGTCATCTGCCCCGGGAGACCCAGTACTTC. Translating it yields CASSGHLPRETQYF.